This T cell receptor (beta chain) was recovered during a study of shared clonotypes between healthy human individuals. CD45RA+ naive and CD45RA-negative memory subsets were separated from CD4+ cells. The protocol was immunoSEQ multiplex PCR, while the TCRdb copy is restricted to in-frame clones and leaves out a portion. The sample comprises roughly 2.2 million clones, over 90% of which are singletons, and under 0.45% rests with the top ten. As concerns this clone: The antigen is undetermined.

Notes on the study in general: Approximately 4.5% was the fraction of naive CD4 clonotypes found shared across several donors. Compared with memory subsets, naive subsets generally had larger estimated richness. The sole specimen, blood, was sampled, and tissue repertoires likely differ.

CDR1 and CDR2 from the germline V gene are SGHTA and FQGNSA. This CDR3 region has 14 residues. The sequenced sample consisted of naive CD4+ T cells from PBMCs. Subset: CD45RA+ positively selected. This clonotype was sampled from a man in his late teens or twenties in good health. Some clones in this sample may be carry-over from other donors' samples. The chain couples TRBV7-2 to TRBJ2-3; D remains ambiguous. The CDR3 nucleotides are TGTGGGAGCGCCACCGACGTGCACACAGATACGCAGTATTTT. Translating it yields CGSATDVHTDTQYF. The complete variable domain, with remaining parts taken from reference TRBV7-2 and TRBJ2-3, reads GAGVSQSPSNKVTEKGKDVELRCDPISGHTALYWYRQSLGQGLEFLIYFQGNSAPDKSGLPSDRFSAERTGGSVSTLTIQRTQQEDSAVYLCGSATDVHTDTQYFGPGTRLTVL.